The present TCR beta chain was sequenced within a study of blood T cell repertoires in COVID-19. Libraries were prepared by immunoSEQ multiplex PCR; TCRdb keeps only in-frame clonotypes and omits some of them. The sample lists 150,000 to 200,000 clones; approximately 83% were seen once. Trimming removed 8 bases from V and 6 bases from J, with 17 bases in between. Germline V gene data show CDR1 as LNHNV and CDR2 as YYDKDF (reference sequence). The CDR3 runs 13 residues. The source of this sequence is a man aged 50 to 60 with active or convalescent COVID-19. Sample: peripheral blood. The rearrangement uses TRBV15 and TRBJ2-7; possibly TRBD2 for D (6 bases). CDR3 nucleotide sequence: TGTGCCACCGCCAGGCAGTTGGGGGGCGAGCAGTACTTC. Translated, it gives CATARQLGGEQYF.